This T cell receptor (beta chain) came from a study of shared clonotypes between healthy human individuals. Clones were read by immunoSEQ multiplex PCR, and TCRdb kept only the in-frame ones, dropping some. The repertoire has about 2.4 million clones, around 90% of them found once; the top ten carry around 0.14%. Comments on this clone: Its antigen is not identified.

General observations from the study: Measured sharing among donors was expected to vary with sequencing depth. Sampling included only blood; tissue repertoires likely differ.

Germline lookup yields CDR1 SGHNT and CDR2 YYREEE (reference sequence). V lost 0 bases and J lost 13, with 20 bases in between. The CDR3 runs 16 residues. This receptor was taken from a man aged 18 to 35 in good health. The rearrangement joins TRBV5-4 to TRBJ1-6, with D possibly TRBD1 on 6 matching bases. Specimen: naive CD4+ T cells sorted from blood. This sample's subset: CD45RA+ positively selected. For the CDR3, the DNA is TGTGCCAGCAGCTTGGGTGGCAGGGGCCCGGGACTCCCCCTCCACTTT. It yields the protein CASSLGGRGPGLPLHF.